This T cell receptor beta chain was captured by sequencing in a study of cytomegalovirus exposure and HLA in healthy donors. Study-level results: In vitro confirmation showed three CMV-associated chains to be CMV antigen specific. A missense DCLRE1C variant was associated with V- and J-gene trimming of TCR beta chains in a later analysis, and an independent cohort replicated the association. Earlier results showed most TCR beta V segments being productive about 87% or about 30% of the time.

PCR employed 60 Vbeta and 13 Jbeta primers. Measured with immunoSEQ multiplex PCR; TCRdb has only the in-frame clones, and not every one. The sample comprises about 160,000 clones, more than 75% of which are singletons, and approximately 2% rests with the top ten. With regard to this clone: The target antigen is unknown.

V lost 6 bases to trimming and J lost 8 bases; unmatched junction nucleotides: 7. The germline gives CDR1 MRHNA, CDR2 SNTAGT. This CDR3 has 13 amino acids. The sample comprised PBMCs. V gene TRBV6-4 combines with J gene TRBJ2-1; 7 bases agree with TRBD1. This sequence originates from a young man in good health and CMV-seropositive. Here the CDR3 DNA reads TGTGCCAGCAGCCAAGACAGGGCTGATGAGCAGTTCTTC. This codes for CASSQDRADEQFF.